Listed below are T cell receptor beta chains from one sample, sequenced in a study of beta chain features in type 1 diabetes. Clones were sequenced by immunoSEQ multiplex PCR, and TCRdb holds only the in-frame ones, with some missing. The profile shows a few hundred thousand clones, approximately 13% of them singletons. The source material was naive CD4+ T cells from blood. The source is a woman under 30 with type 1 diabetes. Both conserved end residues are part of each CDR3. The D gene is left open where the match is weak. Size values are once, few and many counts, or a class for expanded clones, and some rows have none.

>few|TRBJ2-7|TRBD1|TRBV9
TGTGCCAGCAGCGTCGGACAGGGGGATTACGAGCAGTACTTC
CASSVGQGDYEQYF
>.|TRBJ1-1|TRBD1|TRBV5-1
TGCGCCAGCGGGATTACCGGGACAGGGACTGAAGCTTTCTTT
CASGITGTGTEAFF
>.|TRBJ1-5|.|TRBV6-6
TGTGCCACCAACGGACAGTTCAATCAGCCCCAGCATTTT
CATNGQFNQPQHF
>.|TRBJ2-1|TRBD2|TRBV30
TGTGCCTGGAGCCAAAGGACTAGCGGGAGGGGGCGGGTGCAGTTCTTC
CAWSQRTSGRGRVQFF
>.|TRBJ1-1|.|TRBV5-1
TGCGCCAGCACCTACGGGTCTGGCACTGAAGCTTTCTTT
CASTYGSGTEAFF
>few|TRBJ2-1|TRBD2|TRBV6-6
TGTGCCAGCAGCTCCGCCGGGGGGGGATGGGAGAATGAGCAGTTCTTC
CASSSAGGGWENEQFF
>few|TRBJ1-2|.|TRBV5-1
TGCGCCAGCAGTCCCAGGGATCTAGGCGGCTACACCTTC
CASSPRDLGGYTF
>few|TRBJ2-2|.|TRBV5-1
TGCGCCAGCAGCCCCGGAGGGACAGCTGGCGGGGAGCTGTTTTTT
CASSPGGTAGGELFF
>.|TRBJ1-1|.|TRBV7-2
TGTGCCAGCAGCTTACAGGGGTTCCAGAACACTGAAGCTTTCTTT
CASSLQGFQNTEAFF
>.|TRBJ2-3|.|TRBV27
TGTGCCAGCAGTACGCGAGCGGGTCGCACAGATACGCAGTATTTT
CASSTRAGRTDTQYF
>few|TRBJ2-5|.|TRBV9
TGTGCCAGCAGCAGGGACTATAGTGGGACACAGTCCCAGTACTTC
CASSRDYSGTQSQYF
>few|TRBJ2-1|TRBD2|TRBV6-5
TGTGCCAGCAGGTGGCGGGAGGGCCGTGGTGAGCAGTTCTTC
CASRWREGRGEQFF
>few|TRBJ2-3|TRBD2|TRBV14
TGTGCCAGCAGCCGGCCACTGACTAGCGGATACACAGATACGCAGTATTTT
CASSRPLTSGYTDTQYF
>.|TRBJ1-2|.|TRBV2
TGTGCCAGCTTAAAAGAGGACAGATACTATGGCTACACCTTC
CASLKEDRYYGYTF
>.|TRBJ2-1|TRBD2|TRBV6-5
TGTGCCAGCAGTTACGGTAGCGGGGTATACGATGAGCAGTTCTTC
CASSYGSGVYDEQFF
>few|TRBJ2-7|.|TRBV25-1
TGTGCCAGCAGTGGCGGGCAGCACGAGCAGTACTTC
CASSGGQHEQYF
>few|TRBJ1-1|TRBD1|TRBV14
TGTGCCAGCAGCCTGACAGGGGTGAACACTGAAGCTTTCTTT
CASSLTGVNTEAFF
>few|TRBJ2-2|TRBD2|TRBV4-1
TGCGCCAGCAGCCCGGGGCAACTAGCGGGCCCCTACCACACCGGGGAGCTGTTTTTT
CASSPGQLAGPYHTGELFF
>.|TRBJ2-7|.|TRBV30
TGTGCCTGGAGTGTAGGTGCAGGGGCCGAGCAGTACTTC
CAWSVGAGAEQYF
>.|TRBJ2-7|TRBD2|TRBV5-1
TGCGCCAGCAGCTCGGGACTAGCGGCGACCTACGAGCAGTACTTC
CASSSGLAATYEQYF
>few|TRBJ2-3|TRBD1|TRBV5-1
TGCGCCAGCAGCTTGGGACAGGGCCCAGATACGCAGTATTTT
CASSLGQGPDTQYF
>few|TRBJ2-1|.|TRBV4-3
TGCGCCAGCAGCCAAGGACCTATAGCTGGCCCCAACAATGAGCAGTTCTTC
CASSQGPIAGPNNEQFF
>few|TRBJ1-1|.|TRBV7-3
TGTGCCAGCAGCTCGACAGGATGGGGCACTGAAGCTTTCTTT
CASSSTGWGTEAFF
>few|TRBJ1-2|TRBD1|TRBV2
TGTGCCAGCAGTGAAGCGCTTCAGGGGGCGGATGGCTACACCTTC
CASSEALQGADGYTF
>.|TRBJ2-5|.|TRBV5-1
TGCGCCAGCGGGATCAGGGGAAAGGGTGAAGAGACCCAGTACTTC
CASGIRGKGEETQYF
>.|TRBJ1-5|.|TRBV6-1
TGTGCCAGCAGTGGGGAGGGGATTCAGCCCCAGCATTTT
CASSGEGIQPQHF
>.|TRBJ2-3|TRBD1|TRBV25-1
TGTGCCAGCAGTGAACCCCCCGGGACAGGGGACACAGATACGCAGTATTTT
CASSEPPGTGDTDTQYF
>.|TRBJ2-1|.|TRBV7-9
TGTGCCAGCAGCATACGAGGGGGCTCCTACAATGAGCAGTTCTTC
CASSIRGGSYNEQFF
>.|TRBJ1-3|.|TRBV15
TGTGCCACCAGCAGAGATTCCCCAGGGGCCTCTGGAAACACCATATATTTT
CATSRDSPGASGNTIYF
>few|TRBJ2-7|TRBD2|TRBV7-2
TGTGCCAGCAGAACTAGCGGGAGGACCTACGAGCAGTACTTC
CASRTSGRTYEQYF
>.|TRBJ2-3|.|TRBV30
TGTGCCTGGAGTGTACTGGTGGATACGCAGTATTTT
CAWSVLVDTQYF